This TCR beta chain was observed in a study of blood T cell repertoires in COVID-19. At the level of the study: The cDNA or gDNA used as material had been derived from T cells, B-cell-depleted T cells, or PBMCs.

Germline loops: CDR1 ENHRY, CDR2 SYGVKD. This CDR3 is built from 15 residues. Unmatched junction bases numbered 9, after V lost 10 bases and J lost 5 bases. Per the original methods: Reference gene primer amplification gave estimated nucleated cell counts. Produced via immunoSEQ multiplex PCR; TCRdb's table is partial and in-frame only. The D gene and trimming were derived from the DNA, and the V and J assignments and clone size from that table. The sample yields approximately 90,000 clones, around 72% seen once. The source material was peripheral blood. The V and J genes are TRBV10-3 and TRBJ2-5, with TRBD2 matching over 14 bases. The clonotype originates from a woman of 80 years or more with acute or convalescent COVID-19. DNA of the CDR3: TGTGCCACCCAGACTAGCGGGGGGGCCGGGGAGACCCAGTACTTC. Translation: CATQTSGGAGETQYF.